These 8 T cell receptor beta chains were sequenced from one sample in a study of preoperative IRX-2 immunotherapy in early breast cancer (dated by TCRdb to the late 2010s). The treatment or condition label on this specimen signifies: preoperative locoregional IRX-2 cytokine immunotherapy. The library came from the immunoSEQ multiplex PCR assay. TCRdb's version of the immuneACCESS table is confined to in-frame rearrangements and falls short of the full clone set. An unresolved V gene accounts for under half of the shortfall where checked; the remainder is of unknown origin. The sample records fewer than 40,000 clones, nearly 90% of which are singletons. 1.6% of the sample belongs to the ten largest clones. The source was tumor tissue, collected after IRX-2 immunotherapy. Every receptor here comes from a human donor with breast cancer.

The J gene is TRBJ2-1, the V gene TRBV30, with TRBD1 matching 8 bases. The CDR3 loop spans 15 amino acids. V shed 0 bases and J 10 bases; nucleotides not matched to a gene: 11. Per germline, CDR1 GTSNPN and CDR2 SVGIG (reference sequence). The CDR3 nucleotides are TGTGCCTGGAGTGTACTGACAGGGGAAGGCGCGGAGCAGTTCTTC. This encodes CAWSVLTGEGAEQFF.

This clone was seen only once. The V gene is TRBV5-1, the J gene TRBJ1-4; 7 bases are a match to TRBD1. After removal of 4 bases from V and 7 bases from J, the junction contained 7 bases not matched to a gene. This CDR3 region has 14 residues. Germline V gene lookup returns CDR1 SGHRS and CDR2 YFSETQ. The CDR3 protein is CASSRTGTAEKLFF. The CDR3 nucleotides are TGCGCCAGCAGCCGCACCGGGACAGCTGAAAAACTGTTTTTT.

The chain carries TRBV5-1 and TRBJ2-3, with TRBD2 identical over 7 bases. The length of the CDR3 is 16 residues. V was clipped by 0 bases and J by 2 bases; unmatched bases: 6. Germline assignment: CDR1 SGHRS and CDR2 YFSETQ. The CDR3 is CASSLDLAVSTDTQYF. The CDR3 DNA follows: TGCGCCAGCAGCTTGGATCTAGCGGTCTCCACAGATACGCAGTATTTT.

The chain recombines TRBV11-3 with TRBJ2-1; TRBD2 matches 8 bases. The CDR3 extends over 15 amino acids. Germline CDR1 is SGHNT and CDR2 is YENEEA. J lost 0 bases, V lost 3 bases, and 1 base had no gene match. The CDR3 loop is CASSLGTSSYNEQFF. CDR3 nucleotide sequence: TGTGCCAGCAGCTTGGGGACTAGCTCCTACAATGAGCAGTTCTTC.

This rearrangement joins TRBV19 to TRBJ1-6; 7 nucleotides align to TRBD1. Trimming removed 4 bases from V and 9 bases from J; junction bases left unmatched: 6. Germline V gene data show CDR1 as LNHDA and CDR2 as SQIVND (reference sequence). The CDR3 has 14 residues. CDR3 protein: CASSRTGRGSPLHF. The CDR3 coding sequence is TGTGCCAGTAGTAGGACAGGTAGGGGTTCACCCCTCCACTTT.

This clone was seen once. This chain joins TRBV11-3 and TRBJ2-3; 12 positions agree with TRBD2. Germline CDR1 and CDR2: SGHNT and YENEEA. The CDR3 is 15 residues long. J was trimmed by 5 bases and V by 4 bases; bases with no gene match: 4. The CDR3 here is CASSSTTSGRDTQYF. CDR3 nucleotides: TGTGCCAGCAGCTCGACGACTAGCGGGAGAGATACGCAGTATTTT.

This clone has a handful of counts. The rearrangement joins TRBV11-3 to TRBJ2-5, with 7 nucleotides matching TRBD1. The CDR3 spans 15 residues. Germline V gives CDR1 SGHNT, CDR2 YENEEA. The trim removed 1 base at V and 5 bases at J, leaving 7 bases unmatched. The CDR3 region is CASSLVQGGAETQYF. The DNA for the CDR3 is TGTGCCAGCAGCTTAGTTCAAGGGGGCGCGGAGACCCAGTACTTC.

The chain links TRBV30 to TRBJ1-3; TRBD1 matches 9 bases. This CDR3 comprises 15 residues. Germline-derived CDR1 and CDR2 are GTSNPN and SVGIG (reference sequence). After removal of 3 bases from V and 4 bases from J, the junction contained 7 bases not matched to a gene. The CDR3 nucleotides read TGTGCCTGGAGCCGTCCCGGGACAGGGGGAAACACCATATATTTT. Translating it yields CAWSRPGTGGNTIYF.